This TCR beta chain was documented in a study of T cells in Graves' hyperthyroidism and ophthalmopathy (dated 2019 in TCRdb). About the study as a whole: Peripheral blood samples were taken at the time of initial diagnosis, prior to any treatment. To identify TCR V-J signatures that set the groups apart, the researchers used a discovery cohort of 100 patients, made up of 40 to 45 with Graves' ophthalmopathy and some 55 with stable Graves' hyperthyroidism. Whether ophthalmopathy could be predicted prospectively was tested in an independent validation cohort made up of under 20 hyperthyroidism patients plus 17 patients who later progressed to ophthalmopathy. For training and testing, the approximately 92 patients in the discovery cohort were randomly divided in a 7:3 ratio. Thyroid tissue and blood T-cell repertoires from about six Graves' hyperthyroidism patients were also compared in the study. Following sampling, methimazole starting at 30 mg daily was given to hyperthyroidism patients, and high-dose intravenous methylprednisolone was given to ophthalmopathy patients. The paper describes TCR Vbeta CDR3 sequencing of roughly 130 peripheral blood samples, made up of some 42 ophthalmopathy patients, around 73 hyperthyroidism patients and about 17 progressor patients. Points the paper makes about the study in general: Ophthalmopathy was separated from stable hyperthyroidism by a 13 V-J signature model, with approximately 85% sensitivity and 81% to 83% specificity obtained in cross-validation and 80%/75% obtained in testing. Most expanded thyroid clonotypes (frequency above 0.001) were also detected in blood, suggesting blood repertoires may reflect thyroid immune responses. No statistical method was used to fix the sample size in advance, and group allocation was not hidden from the investigators. In validation, progression to ophthalmopathy was predicted by the model with roughly 71% sensitivity and around 75% specificity, a median of roughly six months before onset.

Ophthalmopathy patients had moderately to severely active disease, with a Clinical Activity Score of 3 or more, a NOSPECS grade of 4 or more, and a disease duration of less than 3 months. Patients with uncontrolled infections, other autoimmune diseases, pregnancy or lactation were excluded. Clinical symptoms, serum thyroxine and TRAb, thyroid ultrasound, and orbital computed tomography formed the basis for the diagnoses. PBMCs were separated from 7.5 to 10 ml of fresh peripheral blood using Ficoll-Paque density gradient centrifugation. Trizol reagent was used to extract total RNA, and RNA quality was then checked on an Agilent 2100 Bioanalyzer. In regard to this clonotype: The specificity of this receptor is unknown. No base qualities exist here, and no much larger clone lies one base off it.

From cysteine to phenylalanine, the CDR3 is 14 amino acids long. The only DNA kept is the CDR3, 42 bases in frame from the first base. TCR beta CDR3 regions were amplified from RNA transcripts. A first-round RT-PCR of the TCR CDR3 used the HTBI primer set with the Qiagen OneStep RT-PCR kit. A second multiplex PCR round built the libraries, followed by size selection and purification. The libraries were sequenced on an Illumina HiSeq2000 using paired-end 100 bp reads. The authors' pipeline ran thus. SOAPnuke was used to process the raw data, with reads discarded if the reads contained adapters or uncalled bases, had a mean Phred below 15, or lacked an exact constant-primer or identifier match. High-quality paired reads were merged using COPE v1.2.5, and each unique nucleotide sequence was defined as a clonotype. MiTCR v1.1 was used to align the clonotypes against IMGT TRBV, TRBD and TRBJ reference segments. Analysis was restricted to V-J combinations with a frequency above 0.0001, which covered just over 98% of repertoires. A TCS score was defined as the ratio between F50 (clonal expansion) and ExV (chaos), using BLOSUM62-based TCRdist between CDR3 peptides within each V-J. Welch's t-statistics and random forest reduced several hundred V-J features to about 13, which were used in a naive Bayes classifier (R e1071). The public reads were run again by TCRdb, first through fastp at Q25 and then through MiXCR, and only productive beta chains were kept. Rows with a matching CDR3 protein are joined into one entry that keeps the most common DNA and genes. TCRdb assigned the V and J calls; the authors' analysis was not used. Present in this sample are 560,000 or so distinct CDR3 sequences, 15% to 20% of which were seen just once. 47% of the sample lies in the top ten.

The chain couples TRBV3-2 to TRBJ1-1. TRBV3-2 is flagged as a pseudogene. What was sequenced was blood. The clonotype originates from a man in his forties with Graves' ophthalmopathy. The nucleotide sequence is given as TGTGCCAGCAGCCAAGCTTCAGGGAACACTGAAGCTTTCTTT. This sequence encodes CASSQASGNTEAFF.